A single sample gave rise to the 19 T cell receptor beta chains below, sequenced in a study of T cells in Graves' hyperthyroidism and ophthalmopathy. Amplification of TCR beta CDR3 regions was performed using RNA transcripts as template. The study used the HTBI primer set for a first-round RT-PCR of the TCR CDR3. TCRdb independently ran MiXCR on the multiplex PCR reads; one entry per CDR3 protein. The sample has around 340,000 distinct CDR3 sequences, around a sixth seen once. The specimen was blood. All receptors come from a middle-aged woman with Graves' ophthalmopathy.

There are many counts of this clonotype. The genes are TRBV7-6 and TRBJ2-5; no firm D call. CDR1 is SGHVS, CDR2 FNYEAQ, per germline. The V and J ends lost 6 bases and 4 bases respectively, with 18 bases between them. CDR3 length equals 15 residues. The CDR3 region has the DNA TGTGCCAGCAGAACAACCTTCTTAGGGCTAGAGACCCAGTACTTC. Its protein is CASRTTFLGLETQYF.

This clonotype was picked up many times. The chain's CDR3 is CASSEGVGRYEQYF. CDR3 in DNA: TGTGCCAGCAGTGAAGGTGTCGGGCGCTACGAGCAGTACTTC. J is TRBJ2-7 and V is TRBV6-1; D unclear. The germline V and J ends were trimmed by 1 base and 3 bases, with 10 bases remaining between them. The CDR3 runs 14 residues. Germline CDR1 MNHNS, CDR2 SASEGT.

In this sample, this clonotype turned up many times. V and J are TRBV6-1 and TRBJ2-7; D perhaps matches TRBD1 (5 bases). V lost 8 bases to trimming and J lost 0 bases, with 8 bases between them. The CDR3 loop spans 12 amino acids. Germline values: CDR1 MNHNS, CDR2 SASEGT. The CDR3 DNA is TGTGCCAGCTTTGACAGCTCCTACGAGCAGTACTTC. It is translated as CASFDSSYEQYF.

Many counts were recorded for this clonotype. This may arise from a read error, as a much more abundant clone is one base away. V is TRBV29-1 and J is TRBJ2-7, with D possibly TRBD1 on 5 matching bases. The CDR3 is 14 residues long. CDR1 SQVTM and CDR2 ANQGSEA come from the germline V gene. V gave up 5 bases and J gave up 6 bases, with 20 bases separating them. The CDR3 reads CSVRKGQGPGEQYF. CDR3 DNA sequence: TGCAGCGTTCGAAAGGGGCAGGGTCCTGGCGAGCAGTACTTC.

The sample holds many counts of this clonotype. The chain is built from TRBV20-1 and TRBJ1-6; the D gene is possibly TRBD1 (6 bases). The V gene's germline CDR1 is DFQATT and CDR2 SNEGSKA (reference sequence). The V end lost 0 bases, the J end lost 7 bases, and 13 bases lay between the germline ends. The CDR3 sequence is 15 residues long. The CDR3 sequence is CSARDGGRENSPLHF. As DNA, the CDR3 is TGCAGTGCTAGAGATGGGGGGCGAGAGAATTCACCCCTCCACTTT.

This clonotype was counted only a few times. This rearrangement joins TRBV28 to TRBJ1-3; no clear D. Germline CDR1 MDHEN, CDR2 SYDVKM. There are 12 residues in the CDR3. Trimming left V 8 bases short and J 4 bases short, with 9 bases between. For the CDR3, the DNA is TGTGCCAGCTATAGCATCGGAAACACCATATATTTT. Protein sequence: CASYSIGNTIYF.

At least ten counts were recorded for this clonotype. The genes are TRBV28 and TRBJ2-7; D uncertain. Germline CDR1 is MDHEN and CDR2 is SYDVKM. CDR3 size: 12 residues. V was clipped by 6 bases and J by 5 bases, with 11 bases between them. CDR3 nucleotides: TGTGCCAGCAGGAAGGATGTCGACGAGCAGTACTTC. It codes for CASRKDVDEQYF. The entire variable domain, with the rest obtained from reference TRBV28 and TRBJ2-7, is as follows: DVKVTQSSRYLVKRTGEKVFLECVQDMDHENMFWYRQDPGLGLRLIYFSYDVKMKEKGDIPEGYSVSREKKERFSLILESASTNQTSMYLCASRKDVDEQYFGPGTRLTVT.

The chain is built from TRBV28 and TRBJ1-2, with 11 nucleotides matching TRBD1. Germline assignment: CDR1 MDHEN and CDR2 SYDVKM. Trimming took 7 bases from V and 8 from J; bases not matched to a gene: 9. This CDR3 has 14 residues. CDR3 nucleotides: TGTGCCAGCACCAGGGACAGGGGGTCTAACGGCTACACCTTC. Amino acid sequence: CASTRDRGSNGYTF.

Many counts were recorded for this clonotype. CDR3 in DNA: TGTGCCAGTAGTAACGGCATGAACACTGAAGCTTTCTTT. It codes for CASSNGMNTEAFF. The chain combines TRBV19 with TRBJ1-1; D is uncertain. Germline V CDR1 and CDR2: LNHDA, SQIVND (reference sequence). CDR3 size: 13 residues. The germline V and J ends were trimmed by 4 bases and 0 bases, with 6 bases remaining between them.

V is TRBV7-2 and J is TRBJ1-2; D is uncertain. The germline V gene encodes CDR1 SGHTA and CDR2 FQGNSA. The CDR3 loop spans 13 amino acids. Trimming took off 0 bases at V and 7 bases at J, with 9 bases between the two ends. The chain's CDR3 is CASSLAVVGGYTF. DNA for the CDR3: TGTGCCAGCAGCTTAGCGGTGGTAGGTGGCTACACCTTC. Using reference TRBV7-2 and TRBJ1-2 for the parts outside the CDR3, the full variable domain is GAGVSQSPSNKVTEKGKDVELRCDPISGHTALYWYRQSLGQGLEFLIYFQGNSAPDKSGLPSDRFSAERTGGSVSTLTIQRTQQEDSAVYLCASSLAVVGGYTFGSGTRLTVV.

As for this clonotype: A read error may be the cause here, since a much bigger clone is one base away. The CDR3 end shows no conserved phenylalanine or tryptophan, and so a read error is likely. The chain couples TRBV20-1 to TRBJ2-7, with a possible D match to TRBD1 (5 bases). V was trimmed by 0 bases and J by 3 bases, leaving 9 bases between them. CDR3 length: 13 amino acids. The germline CDR1 and CDR2 sequences are DFQATT and SNEGSKA (reference sequence). CDR3 DNA: TGCAGTGCTAGAGAGGGGCATTACTACGAGCAGTACCTC. This codes for CSAREGHYYEQYL.

This clonotype occurred many times. CDR3 DNA sequence: TGCGCCAGCAGAGAGGGAAACACCGGGGAGCTGTTTTTT. This gives the protein CASREGNTGELFF. V and J are TRBV5-1 and TRBJ2-2; weak D call: TRBD2 (5 bases). Germline V lookup: CDR1 SGHRS, CDR2 YFSETQ. Trimming took off 5 bases at V and 2 bases at J, with 7 bases between the two ends. The CDR3 is made up of 13 amino acids. Together with reference TRBV5-1 and TRBJ2-2, the CDR3 gives the full variable domain: KAGVTQTPRYLIKTRGQQVTLSCSPISGHRSVSWYQQTPGQGLQFLFEYFSETQRNKGNFPGRFSGRQFSNSRSEMNVSTLELGDSALYLCASREGNTGELFFGEGSRLTVL.

The chain employs TRBV28 and TRBJ2-2, with a weak D call TRBD1 (6 bases). The CDR3 has 14 residues. V lost 3 bases and J 6 bases, leaving 11 bases between the germline ends. Germline V gene lookup returns CDR1 MDHEN and CDR2 SYDVKM. The CDR3 spells CASSFTGSAGELFF. CDR3 DNA: TGTGCCAGCAGTTTTACAGGGTCGGCCGGGGAGCTGTTTTTT.

V usage is TRBV7-6 and J usage is TRBJ2-5, with 11 bases fitting TRBD2. CDR3 size: 16 residues. The V and J ends lost 0 bases and 4 bases, in that order; junction bases with no gene match: 4. Germline loops: CDR1 SGHVS, CDR2 FNYEAQ. CDR3 in amino acids: CASSLADLAGGETQYF. The CDR3 DNA reads as TGTGCCAGCAGCTTAGCTGATCTAGCGGGAGGAGAGACCCAGTACTTC.

V usage is TRBV12-3 or TRBV12-4 and J usage is TRBJ2-7; 9 bases fit TRBD2. V lost 3 bases to trimming and J lost 5 bases; unmatched junction nucleotides: 8. This CDR3 is built from 15 residues. The CDR3 here is CASSFRAGGSHEQYF. CDR3 sequence (DNA): TGTGCCAGCAGTTTCAGAGCGGGAGGATCCCACGAGCAGTACTTC.

This clonotype occurred a few times. The chain uses TRBV11-2 and TRBJ2-5, with 9 positions matching TRBD1. In germline, CDR1 is SGHAT, CDR2 FQNNGV. Germline trimming cut 5 bases from V and 7 bases from J; bases unmatched to any gene: 14. This CDR3 is built from 16 residues. CDR3 in DNA: TGTGCCAGCAGCCCCAGGACAGGGGCCGCAATGTGGACCCAGTACTTC. It translates to CASSPRTGAAMWTQYF.

Ten or more counts support this clonotype. The chain recombines TRBV14 with TRBJ1-1; tentatively, D is TRBD1 (6 bases). The CDR3 spans 13 residues. The germline V and J ends were trimmed by 5 bases and 1 base, with 8 bases remaining between them. Germline V lookup: CDR1 SGHDN, CDR2 FVKESK. The CDR3 loop reads CASSKGGNTEAFF. The CDR3 DNA sequence: TGTGCCAGCAGCAAAGGGGGGAACACTGAAGCTTTCTTT.

A word on this clonotype: One junction end disagrees with the germline gene, perhaps due to a read error. This chain links TRBV6-1 with TRBJ1-5, with D perhaps TRBD1 (5 bases). Germline V gene data show CDR1 as MNHNS and CDR2 as SASEGT. This CDR3 has 16 residues. Written as DNA, the CDR3 is TGTGCCAGCAGTGAAAGCGGCGCGGGGGTCATTCAGCCCCAGCTTTTT. Translation gives CASSESGAGVIQPQLF.

This clonotype was recorded many times. The chain has TRBV28 and TRBJ1-5; D is perhaps TRBD1 (5 bases). Germline CDR1 MDHEN, CDR2 SYDVKM. The CDR3 is 14 amino acids. Trimming took off 7 bases at V and 0 bases at J, with 10 bases between the two ends. CDR3 in DNA: TGTGCCAGCACCCAAGGGGATAGCAATCAGCCCCAGCATTTT. Protein sequence: CASTQGDSNQPQHF.